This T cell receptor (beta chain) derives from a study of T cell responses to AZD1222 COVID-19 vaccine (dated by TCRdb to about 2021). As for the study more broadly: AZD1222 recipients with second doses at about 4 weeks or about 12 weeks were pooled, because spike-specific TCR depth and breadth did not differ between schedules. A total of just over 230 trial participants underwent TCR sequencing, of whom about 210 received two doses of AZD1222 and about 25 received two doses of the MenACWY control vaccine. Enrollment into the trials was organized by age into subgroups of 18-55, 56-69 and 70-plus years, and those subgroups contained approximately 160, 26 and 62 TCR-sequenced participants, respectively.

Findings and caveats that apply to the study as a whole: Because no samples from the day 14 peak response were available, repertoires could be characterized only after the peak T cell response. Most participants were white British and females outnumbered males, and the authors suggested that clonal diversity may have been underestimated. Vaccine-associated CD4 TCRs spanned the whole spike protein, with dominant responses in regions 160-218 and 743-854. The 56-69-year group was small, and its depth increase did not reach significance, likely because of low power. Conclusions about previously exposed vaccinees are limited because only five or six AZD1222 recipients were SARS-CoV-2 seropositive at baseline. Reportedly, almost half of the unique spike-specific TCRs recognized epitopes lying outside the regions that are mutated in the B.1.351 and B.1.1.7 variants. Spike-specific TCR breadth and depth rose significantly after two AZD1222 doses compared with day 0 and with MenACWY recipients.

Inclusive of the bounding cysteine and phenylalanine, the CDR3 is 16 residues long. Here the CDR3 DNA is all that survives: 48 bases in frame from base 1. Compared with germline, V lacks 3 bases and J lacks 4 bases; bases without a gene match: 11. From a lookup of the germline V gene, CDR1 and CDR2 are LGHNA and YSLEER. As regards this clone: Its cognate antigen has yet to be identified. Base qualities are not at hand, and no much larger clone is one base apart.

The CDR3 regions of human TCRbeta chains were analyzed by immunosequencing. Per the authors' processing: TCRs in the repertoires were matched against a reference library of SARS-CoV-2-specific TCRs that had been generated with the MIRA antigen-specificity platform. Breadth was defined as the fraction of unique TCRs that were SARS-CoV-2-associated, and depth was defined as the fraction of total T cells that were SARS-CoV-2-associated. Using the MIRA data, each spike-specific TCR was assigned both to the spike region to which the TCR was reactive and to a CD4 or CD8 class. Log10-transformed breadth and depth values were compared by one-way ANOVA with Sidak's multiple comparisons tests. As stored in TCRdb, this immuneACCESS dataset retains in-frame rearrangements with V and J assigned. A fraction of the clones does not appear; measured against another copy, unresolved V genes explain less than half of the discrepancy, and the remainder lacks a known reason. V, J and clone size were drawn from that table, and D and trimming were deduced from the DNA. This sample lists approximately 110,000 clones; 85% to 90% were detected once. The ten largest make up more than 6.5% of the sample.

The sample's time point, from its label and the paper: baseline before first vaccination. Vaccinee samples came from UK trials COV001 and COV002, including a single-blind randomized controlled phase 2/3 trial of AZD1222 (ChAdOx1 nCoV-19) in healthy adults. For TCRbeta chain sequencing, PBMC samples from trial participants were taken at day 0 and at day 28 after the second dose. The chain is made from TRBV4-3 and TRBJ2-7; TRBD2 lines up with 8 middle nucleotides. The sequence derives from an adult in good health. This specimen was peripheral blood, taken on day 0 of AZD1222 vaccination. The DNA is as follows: TGCGCCAGCAGCCAGGGGGCTACGGGAGGGGGGTACGAGCAGTACTTC. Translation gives CASSQGATGGGYEQYF.